This passage covers 7 T cell receptor beta chains from one sample sequenced in a study of cytomegalovirus exposure and HLA in healthy donors. The PCR was carried out with 60 Vbeta primers and 13 Jbeta primers. TCRdb's copy holds only in-frame clones and misses some; the assay was immunoSEQ multiplex PCR. The table lists about 150,000 clones, roughly 10% of them singletons. The sample was PBMCs. The receptor source for this set is a man in his forties or fifties in good health and CMV-seronegative.

This clone has only a few counts. The chain carries TRBV7-2 and TRBJ2-5; 9 positions agree with TRBD2. The CDR3 extends over 15 amino acids. Per germline, CDR1 SGHTA and CDR2 FQGNSA. Germline trimming cut 3 bases from V and 1 base from J; bases unmatched to any gene: 3. The CDR3 sequence is CASSFSGSGQETQYF. CDR3 DNA: TGTGCCAGCAGCTTTAGCGGGAGCGGCCAAGAGACCCAGTACTTC.

The chain is built from TRBV19 and TRBJ1-2; 9 bases line up with TRBD1. Per germline, CDR1 LNHDA and CDR2 SQIVND (reference sequence). The trim removed 6 bases at V and 4 bases at J, leaving 9 bases unmatched. CDR3 length equals 15 residues. The CDR3 sequence: CASSLRDRVGYGYTF. The CDR3 nucleotides are TGTGCCAGTAGCCTCCGGGACAGGGTTGGCTATGGCTACACCTTC.

The rearrangement uses TRBV7-2 and TRBJ2-7; a possible D gene is TRBD2 (5 bases). Germline V gene lookup returns CDR1 SGHTA and CDR2 FQGNSA. Trimming left V 3 bases short and J 3 bases short, with 12 bases between. The CDR3 has 14 amino acids. In DNA, the CDR3 is TGTGCCAGCAGCTTCCACCGGGATCTCTACGAGCAGTACTTC. Its translation is CASSFHRDLYEQYF.

The chain links TRBV10-3 to TRBJ2-3, with 8 bases identical to TRBD2. Germline assignment: CDR1 ENHRY and CDR2 SYGVKD. The CDR3 consists of 15 residues. V lost 8 bases and J lost 2; bases outside the gene matches: 9. The DNA for the CDR3 is TGTGCCATCCAACCCGGGGGGGAGTACACAGATACGCAGTATTTT. It encodes CAIQPGGEYTDTQYF.

This sequence joins TRBV5-4 and TRBJ1-2, with D perhaps matching TRBD1 (5 bases). CDR1 and CDR2 from the germline V gene are SGHNT and YYREEE (reference sequence). CDR3 size: 15 residues. Trimming pared 0 bases from V and 4 bases from J, leaving 13 bases between. Written as DNA, the CDR3 is TGTGCCAGCAGCTTGGAGGGGCGGAACTCCTATGGCTACACCTTC. It is translated as CASSLEGRNSYGYTF.

The V gene is TRBV2, the J gene TRBJ2-2, with 10 bases matching TRBD2. Germline V lookup: CDR1 SNHLY, CDR2 FYNNEI. CDR3 length: 14 residues. V was clipped by 6 bases and J by 8 bases; unmatched bases: 6. This chain's CDR3 is CASRAGGLQGELFF. The CDR3 nucleotides read TGTGCCAGCAGAGCGGGGGGGCTTCAAGGGGAGCTGTTTTTT.

In the case of this clone: One end of the junction varies from germline; a read error may be responsible. J is TRBJ2-5 and V is TRBV5-6, with D possibly matching TRBD2 (6 bases). CDR3 length equals 14 residues. Germline loops: CDR1 SGHDT, CDR2 YYEEEE. CDR3 loop: CASRMEGIYFQFDF. CDR3 sequence (DNA): TGTGCCAGCAGAATGGAGGGGATCTATTTTCAGTTCGACTTC.